The 13 T cell receptor beta chains below were found in one sample sequenced in a study of blood T cell repertoires in COVID-19. Clones were read by immunoSEQ multiplex PCR, and TCRdb kept only the in-frame ones, dropping some. The data hold 300,000 to 350,000 clones, with around 87% observed a single time. Sequencing was performed on peripheral blood. The origin of the receptors is a man younger than 30 with active or convalescent COVID-19.

This clone was observed once. This chain connects TRBV7-9 to TRBJ2-2; possible D gene TRBD1, 6 bases. The CDR3 has 15 residues. Germline V gives CDR1 SEHNR, CDR2 FQNEAQ (reference sequence). V was cut by 5 bases and J by 0 bases, with 10 bases left in between. The CDR3 spells CASSRDNANTGELFF. The CDR3, as DNA: TGTGCCAGCAGCCGGGACAACGCGAACACCGGGGAGCTGTTTTTT.

The chain is built from TRBV11-2 and TRBJ2-1; D remains ambiguous. The germline V gene has CDR1 SGHAT and CDR2 FQNNGV. CDR3 length equals 13 residues. Trimming cost V 2 bases and J 4 bases, with 6 bases left between them. The CDR3 DNA sequence: TGTGCCAGCAGCTTATCACAGTACAATGAGCAGTTCTTC. It specifies CASSLSQYNEQFF.

This rearrangement joins TRBV2 to TRBJ1-6; 7 bases agree with TRBD1. CDR3 size: 14 residues. Unmatched junction bases numbered 12, after V lost 6 bases and J lost 13 bases. Germline CDR1 is SNHLY and CDR2 is FYNNEI. This CDR3 is CASSEGQLRAPLHF. In DNA, the CDR3 is TGTGCCAGCAGCGAGGGACAGCTACGGGCTCCCCTCCACTTT.

The chain uses TRBV27 and TRBJ2-7; TRBD1 is a possible D gene (5 bases). The CDR3 has 15 amino acids. Deletions cut 3 bases from V and 0 bases from J, with 12 bases between. In germline, CDR1 is MNHEY, CDR2 SMNVEV (reference sequence). CDR3 DNA: TGTGCCAGCAGTTTGAGGACAACCAGCTCCTACGAGCAGTACTTC. It codes for CASSLRTTSSYEQYF.

The CDR3 spells CASRGSGSFSYNEQFF. CDR3 sequence (DNA): TGTGCCAGCAGGGGTAGCGGGAGCTTCTCCTACAATGAGCAGTTCTTC. This sequence joins TRBV28 and TRBJ2-1; 9 positions match TRBD2. V was clipped by 6 bases and J by 0 bases; unmatched bases: 6. The CDR3 is 16 residues long. Germline CDR1 MDHEN, CDR2 SYDVKM.

V is TRBV6-2 or TRBV6-3 and J is TRBJ2-1, with 8 bases aligning to TRBD2. Germline V gene lookup returns CDR1 MNHEY and CDR2 SVGEGT. This CDR3 contains 15 residues. J lost 6 bases, V lost 0 bases, and 4 bases had no gene match. The CDR3 DNA follows: TGTGCCAGCAGTTACTCGAGTACTAGCGGCAATGAGCAGTTCTTC. Its translation: CASSYSSTSGNEQFF.

This chain uses TRBV5-8 with TRBJ1-1, with 8 nucleotides matching TRBD1. Germline-derived CDR1 and CDR2 are SGHTS and YDEGEE. The V and J ends lost 4 bases and 0 bases, in that order; junction bases with no gene match: 11. The CDR3 covers 17 residues. The CDR3 region has the DNA TGTGCCAGCAGCAGATGGACAGGGAGCGTGATGAACACTGAAGCTTTCTTT. Translation gives CASSRWTGSVMNTEAFF.

This clone was counted once. The gene calls are TRBV2 and TRBJ2-7; D gene unclear. This CDR3 is built from 12 residues. The ends were cut back, 6 bases at V and 3 bases at J, with 9 bases in the middle. CDR1 SNHLY and CDR2 FYNNEI come from the germline V gene. The CDR3 loop is CASSRGRYEQYF. DNA of the CDR3: TGTGCCAGCAGCAGAGGCCGCTACGAGCAGTACTTC.

This sequence joins TRBV18 and TRBJ2-5; 7 bases align to TRBD1. Germline CDR1 and CDR2: KGHSH and LQKENI. The V gene end was trimmed by 2 bases and the J gene end by 3 bases; junction bases not matched to a gene: 9. The CDR3 extends over 16 amino acids. The CDR3 protein is CASSPTKGQQKETQYF. As DNA, the CDR3 is TGTGCCAGCTCACCAACCAAGGGACAGCAGAAAGAGACCCAGTACTTC. Full variable domain (missing parts from reference TRBV18 and TRBJ2-5): NAGVMQNPRHLVRRRGQEARLRCSPMKGHSHVYWYRQLPEEGLKFMVYLQKENIIDESGMPKERFSAEFPKEGPSILRIQQVVRGDSAAYFCASSPTKGQQKETQYFGPGTRLLVL.

This clone was seen a handful of times. V is TRBV7-9 and J is TRBJ2-7; D possibly corresponds to TRBD2 (6 bases). This CDR3 contains 15 residues. V lost 1 base, J lost 2 bases, and 12 bases lay in between. Looked up from germline, CDR1 is SEHNR and CDR2 is FQNEAQ (reference sequence). The DNA of the CDR3 is TGTGCCAGCAGCTTAGGGGTAGCGGCAGCCTACGAGCAGTACTTC. It specifies CASSLGVAAAYEQYF. Using reference TRBV7-9 and TRBJ2-7 for the parts outside the CDR3, the full variable domain is DTGVSQNPRHKITKRGQNVTFRCDPISEHNRLYWYRQTLGQGPEFLTYFQNEAQLEKSRLLSDRFSAERPKGSFSTLEIQRTEQGDSAMYLCASSLGVAAAYEQYFGPGTRLTVT.

Notes on this clone: This specimen includes other DNA sequences encoding the same CDR3. The chain employs TRBV5-1 and TRBJ2-2, with TRBD1 matching 7 bases. This CDR3 is 15 amino acids long. V shed 2 bases and J 0 bases; nucleotides not matched to a gene: 1. Germline V gene sequence: CDR1 SGHRS, CDR2 YFSETQ. CDR3 bases: TGCGCCAGCAGCTTCGGGACAGCGAACACCGGGGAGCTGTTTTTT. Its translation is CASSFGTANTGELFF.

This chain uses TRBV12-5 with TRBJ1-2; a possible D gene is TRBD1 (6 bases). The CDR3 runs 17 residues. CDR1 and CDR2 from the germline V gene are LGHNT and FRNRAP. Trimming pared 1 base from V and 4 bases from J, leaving 19 bases between. The CDR3 DNA follows: TGTGCTAGTGGTTTGGCCCTCGCCTGGGACACGGTCTATGGCTACACCTTC. Translated, it gives CASGLALAWDTVYGYTF.

This clone showed up just once. The chain couples TRBV5-4 to TRBJ1-1; D is unresolved. Deletions cut 5 bases from V and 0 bases from J, with 8 bases between. CDR1 and CDR2 (germline): SGHNT, YYREEE (reference sequence). This CDR3 region has 13 residues. CDR3 coding DNA: TGTGCCAGCAGTCGGAGCATGAACACTGAAGCTTTCTTT. Its translation: CASSRSMNTEAFF. The whole variable domain, filled in from reference TRBV5-4 and TRBJ1-1, reads ETGVTQSPTHLIKTRGQQVTLRCSSQSGHNTVSWYQQALGQGPQFIFQYYREEENGRGNFPPRFSGLQFPNYSSELNVNALELDDSALYLCASSRSMNTEAFFGQGTRLTVV.